Given below is one T cell receptor (beta chain) in context. CDR3 length equals 11 residues. Trimming took 11 bases from V and 6 from J, leaving 14 bases between them. The V gene's germline CDR1 is MDHEN and CDR2 SYDVKM. This sample stems from a study of blood T cell repertoires in COVID-19. Study context: Samples representing acute and convalescent COVID-19 were sourced from the United States, Italy and Spain. Nucleic acid was either cDNA or gDNA, and it came from T cells, B-cell-depleted T cells, or PBMCs.

Original handling: Reference gene primer amplification gave nucleated cell count estimates. Some clones are missing from TCRdb's copy, which holds only in-frame ones; the method was immunoSEQ multiplex PCR. That table supplies the V and J calls and clone size; D and trimming were determined from the DNA. This table has about 250,000 clones, approximately 85% appearing once. In Seattle, patients joined the study during active infection and were tracked longitudinally. The chain has TRBV28 and TRBJ2-7, with TRBD2 as a possible D gene (6 bases). This receptor was identified in a man aged 45-60 years with COVID-19, enrolled during active disease. The sample comprised peripheral blood. The CDR3 is CAAGPPGEQYF. As DNA, the CDR3 is TGTGCCGCGGGGCCGCCTGGCGAGCAGTACTTC.